The 18 T cell receptor beta chains in this list originate from one sample, sequenced in a study of T cells in Graves' hyperthyroidism and ophthalmopathy (dated by TCRdb to about 2019). Library preparation employed multiplex PCR. Sequenced on an Illumina HiSeq 2000. The TCR beta CDR3 regions were amplified from RNA transcripts. The first round of RT-PCR for the TCR CDR3 was performed with the HTBI primer set and the Qiagen OneStep RT-PCR kit. TCRdb reprocessing: public reads trimmed at Q25 with fastp, clones called with MiXCR, in-frame beta chains kept. One record per CDR3 amino acid sequence lists the most common genes and DNA. The sample profile shows over 700,000 distinct CDR3 sequences; 38% of them were found once. The ten largest clonotypes hold 7.5% to 9.5% of the sample. The sample comprised blood. These TCRs come from a young man with Graves' hyperthyroidism.

The chain combines TRBV9 with TRBJ2-5, with 13 nucleotides matching TRBD2. The DNA matches TRBJ2-1 better at its end, which makes the J call doubtful. Germline V CDR1 and CDR2: SGDLS, YYNGEE. This CDR3 has 15 amino acids. The CDR3 DNA follows: TGTGCCAGCAGTCCGGGGGGACTAGCGGGATGGGAGCAGTTCTTC. It yields the protein CASSPGGLAGWEQFF.

This chain connects TRBV29-1 to TRBJ2-3; D possibly uses TRBD1 or TRBD2 (5 bases each). Per germline, CDR1 SQVTM and CDR2 ANQGSEA. This CDR3 has 16 amino acids. Between the trimmed V and J ends, which lost 2 bases and 0 bases, there was a span of 15 bases. CDR3 protein: CSVESYGASSTDTQYF. In DNA form, the CDR3 reads TGCAGCGTTGAATCGTACGGGGCCTCTAGCACAGATACGCAGTATTTT.

This clonotype has more than one count but fewer than ten. The V and J genes are TRBV7-9 and TRBJ2-7; the D gene could be TRBD1 or TRBD2 (6 bases each). The germline V gene has CDR1 SEHNR and CDR2 FQNEAQ (reference sequence). With 4 bases removed from V and 0 bases from J, the gap between germline ends came to 13 bases. The CDR3 runs 15 residues. This chain's CDR3 is CASSSPPGASYEQYF. The DNA for the CDR3 is TGTGCCAGCAGCTCCCCTCCGGGGGCCTCCTACGAGCAGTACTTC.

The V gene is TRBV15, the J gene TRBJ2-1; the D gene is possibly TRBD2 (6 bases). CDR3 size: 16 residues. The germline V gene has CDR1 LNHNV and CDR2 YYDKDF (reference sequence). Trimming removed 5 bases at V and 0 bases at J, with 14 bases between. The CDR3 loop is CATSPRDLSSYNEQFF. DNA for the CDR3: TGTGCCACCAGCCCCCGGGACTTAAGCTCCTACAATGAGCAGTTCTTC.

Points on this clonotype: Given a much more abundant clone one base away, this may be a read error. The chain has TRBV6-5 and TRBJ1-2; D gene uncertain. The germline V and J ends were trimmed by 6 bases and 6 bases, with 14 bases remaining between them. Germline V lookup: CDR1 MNHEY, CDR2 SVGAGI. The CDR3 extends over 13 amino acids. The CDR3 nucleotides are TGTGCCAGCAGATACGGGATAGCCCATGGCTACACCTTC. This sequence encodes CASRYGIAHGYTF.

This clonotype was observed a few times. This chain joins TRBV7-9 and TRBJ1-2; 7 nucleotides agree with TRBD1. Germline loops: CDR1 SEHNR, CDR2 FQNEAQ (reference sequence). The V segment lost 2 bases and the J segment 1 base; nucleotides outside the gene matches: 7. The CDR3 runs 16 residues. The CDR3 is CASSLLGTEFNYGYTF. The CDR3 DNA reads TGTGCCAGCAGCTTATTGGGGACAGAGTTTAACTATGGCTACACCTTC.

This clonotype was seen only once. The genes are TRBV4-2 and TRBJ2-7, with D maybe TRBD2 (6 bases). Trimming pared 0 bases from V and 4 bases from J, leaving 10 bases between. CDR3 length: 14 amino acids. Germline assignment: CDR1 LGHNA and CDR2 YNFKEQ. The CDR3, as DNA: TGTGCCAGCAGCCAAGAATTGGGAGGTTACGAGCAGTACTTC. Its protein product is CASSQELGGYEQYF.

This clonotype was recorded at least ten times. V gene TRBV6-1 combines with J gene TRBJ2-5; no clear D gene. The CDR3 is 13 amino acids. Trimming left V 4 bases short and J 2 bases short, with 8 bases between. CDR1 and CDR2 from the germline V gene are MNHNS and SASEGT. This CDR3 reads CASSAQEQETQYF. In DNA form, the CDR3 reads TGTGCCAGCAGTGCCCAGGAGCAAGAGACCCAGTACTTC.

This clonotype was observed many times. The V call is TRBV5-1, the J call TRBJ1-5; the match to TRBD1 covers 9 bases. Germline CDR1 and CDR2: SGHRS and YFSETQ. This CDR3 region has 15 residues. With V trimmed by 0 bases and J by 3 bases, 1 base remained unmatched. CDR3 in DNA: TGCGCCAGCAGCTTGGGGACAGGGGACAATCAGCCCCAGCATTTT. Amino acids: CASSLGTGDNQPQHF. The variable domain in full, with the rest retrieved from reference TRBV5-1 and TRBJ1-5, is KAGVTQTPRYLIKTRGQQVTLSCSPISGHRSVSWYQQTPGQGLQFLFEYFSETQRNKGNFPGRFSGRQFSNSRSEMNVSTLELGDSALYLCASSLGTGDNQPQHFGDGTRLSIL.

This clonotype came up a few times. The chain recombines TRBV6-5 with TRBJ1-2; D is possibly TRBD1 (6 bases). The CDR3 has 13 residues. V gave up 6 bases and J gave up 4 bases, with 12 bases separating them. In germline, CDR1 is MNHEY, CDR2 SVGAGI. The CDR3 is CASRLDRTYGYTF. The CDR3 bases are TGTGCCAGCAGATTAGACAGGACCTATGGCTACACCTTC.

This clonotype was counted only a few times. The J gene is TRBJ1-6, the V gene TRBV5-1; a possible D gene is TRBD1 (6 bases). CDR3 length: 15 residues. CDR1 and CDR2 (germline): SGHRS, YFSETQ. V lost 2 bases and J 7 bases, leaving 13 bases between the germline ends. The CDR3 loop is CASSLEQGGNSPLHF. The CDR3, as DNA: TGCGCCAGCAGCTTAGAACAGGGTGGGAATTCACCCCTCCACTTT.

The chain employs TRBV7-2 and TRBJ2-3, with a weak D call TRBD1 (5 bases). V shed 6 bases and J shed 7 bases, with 14 bases lying between them. Germline values: CDR1 SGHTA, CDR2 FQGNSA. The CDR3 length is 13 residues. The CDR3 coding sequence is TGTGCCAGCAGTCATCCCCGACAGAATACGCAGTATTTT. Its protein is CASSHPRQNTQYF.

Notes on this clonotype: This could be a read error, since a much larger clone is one nucleotide away. The V gene is TRBV15, the J gene TRBJ2-5, with 9 bases that match TRBD1. V lost 3 bases, J lost 7 bases, and 12 bases stayed unmatched. The CDR3 contains 16 residues. Per germline, CDR1 LNHNV and CDR2 YYDKDF (reference sequence). The DNA for the CDR3 is TGTGCCACCAGCAGGGGACCGGGACAGGGAGCGGGGACCCAGTACTTC. It translates to CATSRGPGQGAGTQYF.

The chain employs TRBV15 and TRBJ1-5, with TRBD1 matching over 8 bases. This CDR3 is built from 16 residues. V was pared by 4 bases and J by 6 bases, with 11 bases of the junction left unmatched. Germline CDR1 reads LNHNV; CDR2 reads YYDKDF (reference sequence). The DNA for the CDR3 is TGTGCCACCAGCACCGACCCGGACAGGGAGGGTCAGCCCCAGCATTTT. Its protein product is CATSTDPDREGQPQHF.

The rearrangement joins TRBV5-1 to TRBJ2-7, with TRBD2 matching over 8 bases. V lost 0 bases to trimming and J lost 1 base; unmatched junction nucleotides: 6. The CDR3 is 16 residues long. Germline CDR1 reads SGHRS; CDR2 reads YFSETQ. In DNA form, the CDR3 reads TGCGCCAGCAGCTTGGCAGAACTAGCGGCATCCTACGAGCAGTACTTC. Protein product: CASSLAELAASYEQYF.

This clonotype was recorded a few times. J is TRBJ2-5 and V is TRBV11-1; D gene ambiguous. V lost 5 bases and J lost 1, with 17 bases in between. The CDR3 has 16 amino acids. Germline assignment: CDR1 SGHAT and CDR2 FQDESV (reference sequence). The CDR3 DNA follows: TGTGCCAGCAGCCAACACCCCTTGGGGATCCAAGAGACCCAGTACTTC. Its protein is CASSQHPLGIQETQYF. The whole variable domain, remainder taken from reference TRBV11-1 and TRBJ2-5, is EAEVAQSPRYKITEKSQAVAFWCDPISGHATLYWYRQILGQGPELLVQFQDESVVDDSQLPKDRFSAERLKGVDSTLKIQPAELGDSAMYLCASSQHPLGIQETQYFGPGTRLLVL.

This clonotype came up a few times. V usage is TRBV29-1 and J usage is TRBJ2-7, with 10 bases lining up with TRBD1. V was pared by 7 bases and J by 3 bases, with 3 bases of the junction left unmatched. This CDR3 is 12 amino acids long. CDR1 SQVTM and CDR2 ANQGSEA come from the germline V gene. CDR3 residues: CSGGDRGYEQYF. The CDR3 DNA reads TGCAGCGGGGGGGACAGGGGCTACGAGCAGTACTTC.

This clonotype came up many times. This sequence joins TRBV19 and TRBJ1-2; a weak D match, TRBD1 (6 bases). Trimming pared 1 base from V and 5 bases from J, leaving 20 bases between. There are 17 residues in the CDR3. Germline assignment: CDR1 LNHDA and CDR2 SQIVND (reference sequence). As DNA, the CDR3 is TGTGCCAGTAGTATAGGGGGAACGGCGGCAGGGGATTATGGCTACACCTTC. It is translated as CASSIGGTAAGDYGYTF.